The 27 T cell receptor beta chains in this list originate from one sample, sequenced in a study of a mutant IDH1 vaccine in newly diagnosed glioma. No antigens are known for them. Time point described: week 35, safety follow-up. In every dose of vaccine, 300 ug of mutant IDH1 20-mer peptide was given alongside topical imiquimod. The data were produced by immunoSEQ multiplex PCR, yet TCRdb's version contains in-frame clones alone and is incomplete. The table has about 41,000 clones, around 89% seen once. This specimen was PBMCs, taken from a glioma patient whose treatment included an IDH1 peptide vaccine. The origin of the receptors is a man aged 40-49 years with glioma.

The gene calls are TRBV7-9 and TRBJ2-7; D perhaps matches TRBD2 (8 bases). Germline assignment: CDR1 SEHNR and CDR2 FQNEAQ (reference sequence). The CDR3 length is 14 residues. Trimming took 8 bases from V and 7 from J, leaving 21 bases between them. CDR3 protein: CASSAREGAGEQYF. Written as DNA, the CDR3 is TGTGCCAGCTCCGCCCGGGAGGGGGCGGGGGAGCAGTACTTC.

The CDR3 sequence is CASSLTDLAGGTGTDTQYF. In DNA form, the CDR3 reads TGTGCCAGCAGCTTAACGGATCTAGCGGGAGGAACTGGCACAGATACGCAGTATTTT. V usage is TRBV7-3 and J usage is TRBJ2-3, with TRBD2 matching over 11 bases. CDR1 is SGHTA and CDR2 is FQGTGA in the germline V gene. V gave up 0 bases and J gave up 1 base; unmatched junction bases: 9. The CDR3 spans 19 residues.

This clone was observed a few times. The chain uses TRBV9 and TRBJ2-1; D is unclear. Germline V gene sequence: CDR1 SGDLS, CDR2 YYNGEE. The CDR3 consists of 16 residues. Trimming took 0 bases from V and 2 from J, leaving 12 bases between them. The chain's CDR3 is CASSVGAYRAYNEQFF. The DNA for the CDR3 is TGTGCCAGCAGCGTAGGGGCCTATCGTGCCTACAATGAGCAGTTCTTC.

V is TRBV6-6 and J is TRBJ1-1; tentative D call: TRBD1 (5 bases). This CDR3 spans 12 amino acids. Trimming cost V 7 bases and J 10 bases, with 16 bases left between them. The germline gives CDR1 MNHNY, CDR2 SVGAGI (reference sequence). CDR3 protein: CASTGGVRGAFF. The CDR3 DNA follows: TGTGCCAGCACCGGGGGTGTTAGGGGAGCTTTCTTT.

The rearrangement links TRBV11-1 to TRBJ2-2; D is unclear. The germline V gene has CDR1 SGHAT and CDR2 FQDESV (reference sequence). This CDR3 region has 14 residues. Trimming pared 5 bases from V and 3 bases from J, leaving 10 bases between. The CDR3 region has the DNA TGTGCCAGCAGCGTGGACCCGCACACCGGGGAGCTGTTTTTT. As protein: CASSVDPHTGELFF.

The V call is TRBV27, the J call TRBJ1-2; D gene ambiguous. V was shortened by 3 bases and J by 12 bases, with 11 bases between the two germline ends. CDR1 and CDR2 from the germline V gene are MNHEY and SMNVEV (reference sequence). CDR3 length: 11 amino acids. CDR3 nucleotides: TGTGCCAGCAGTTTTCCCCATATAGACACCTTC. It is translated as CASSFPHIDTF.

This sequence joins TRBV30 and TRBJ1-2; D is possibly TRBD1 (6 bases). V lost 2 bases and J lost 5, with 12 bases in between. The CDR3 has 13 amino acids. The germline V gene encodes CDR1 GTSNPN and CDR2 SVGIG (reference sequence). CDR3 bases: TGTGCCTGGAGTTCGACAGGATTTTATGGCTACACCTTC. As protein: CAWSSTGFYGYTF.

The CDR3 DNA reads TGTGCCAGTAGTATCTCGGACGGGAACTATGGCTACACCTTC. This gives the protein CASSISDGNYGYTF. The rearrangement uses TRBV19 and TRBJ1-2; unclear D gene. Germline V gives CDR1 LNHDA, CDR2 SQIVND (reference sequence). The CDR3 runs 14 residues. The ends were cut back, 3 bases at V and 2 bases at J, with 10 bases in the middle.

The chain carries TRBV7-2 and TRBJ1-1; D remains unclear. Per the germline V gene, CDR1 is SGHTA and CDR2 is FQGNSA. V shed 6 bases and J shed 5 bases, with 13 bases lying between them. This CDR3 comprises 13 residues. The CDR3 protein is CASSPRPGTEAFF. CDR3 DNA: TGTGCCAGCAGTCCCAGGCCGGGAACTGAAGCTTTCTTT. Together with reference TRBV7-2 and TRBJ1-1, the CDR3 gives the full variable domain: GAGVSQSPSNKVTEKGKDVELRCDPISGHTALYWYRQSLGQGLEFLIYFQGNSAPDKSGLPSDRFSAERTGGSVSTLTIQRTQQEDSAVYLCASSPRPGTEAFFGQGTRLTVV.

The V gene is TRBV7-2, the J gene TRBJ2-7; weak D call: TRBD2 (7 bases). The CDR3 runs to 16 residues. Germline assignment: CDR1 SGHTA and CDR2 FQGNSA. V was pared by 5 bases and J by 0 bases, with 17 bases between. The CDR3 DNA reads as TGTGCCAGCAGCCAGCGAGGGGGAGGGAGCTCCTACGAGCAGTACTTC. As protein: CASSQRGGGSSYEQYF.

CDR3 residues: CASSSFTGLDGYTF. CDR3 sequence (DNA): TGCGCCAGCAGCTCCTTTACAGGGTTAGATGGCTACACCTTC. The V call is TRBV5-1, the J call TRBJ1-2, with D possibly being TRBD1 (6 bases). With 3 bases removed from V and 6 bases from J, the gap between germline ends came to 15 bases. CDR1 SGHRS and CDR2 YFSETQ come from the germline V gene. This CDR3 spans 14 amino acids. The variable domain in full, with the rest retrieved from reference TRBV5-1 and TRBJ1-2, is KAGVTQTPRYLIKTRGQQVTLSCSPISGHRSVSWYQQTPGQGLQFLFEYFSETQRNKGNFPGRFSGRQFSNSRSEMNVSTLELGDSALYLCASSSFTGLDGYTFGSGTRLTVV.

The V gene is TRBV18, the J gene TRBJ2-7, with D possibly being TRBD1 (6 bases). Germline V gene lookup returns CDR1 KGHSH and CDR2 LQKENI. The CDR3 sequence is 14 residues long. The V gene lost 1 base and the J gene lost 0 bases, with 7 bases spanning the gap. The CDR3 sequence: CASSPRDISYEQYF. The CDR3 bases are TGTGCCAGCTCACCACGGGACATCTCCTACGAGCAGTACTTC.

This sequence joins TRBV21-1 and TRBJ2-7; the listed D gene, TRBD1, was not tested against the DNA. TRBV21-1 is a recognized pseudogene. The CDR3 consists of 16 residues. The CDR3: CASSKAPDRASYEQYF. Here the CDR3 DNA reads TGTGCCAGCAGCAAAGCTCCGGACAGGGCTTCCTACGAGCAGTACTTC.

The chain has TRBV6-6 and TRBJ2-2, with D hard to call. Trimming pared 6 bases from V and 4 bases from J, leaving 9 bases between. Looked up from germline, CDR1 is MNHNY and CDR2 is SVGAGI (reference sequence). The CDR3 totals 13 residues. This chain's CDR3 is CASSSSFTGELFF. CDR3 nucleotides: TGTGCCAGCAGCAGTTCCTTCACCGGGGAGCTGTTTTTT.

This chain joins TRBV15 and TRBJ1-6; 10 bases agree with TRBD1. The germline V gene encodes CDR1 LNHNV and CDR2 YYDKDF (reference sequence). V was pared by 5 bases and J by 11 bases, with 6 bases of the junction left unmatched. This CDR3 comprises 14 residues. CDR3: CATSFPGQGTPLHF. The CDR3 DNA sequence: TGTGCCACCAGCTTCCCGGGACAGGGGACACCCCTCCACTTT.

This sequence joins TRBV9 and TRBJ2-5, with 8 bases fitting TRBD2. Germline V gene sequence: CDR1 SGDLS, CDR2 YYNGEE. CDR3 length: 14 residues. Trimming took 0 bases from V and 4 from J; bases not matched to a gene: 2. CDR3 sequence: CASSVAGGPETQYF. DNA for the CDR3: TGTGCCAGCAGCGTAGCGGGGGGGCCAGAGACCCAGTACTTC.

This clone showed up just once. The J gene is TRBJ2-3, the V gene TRBV10-2; TRBD2 matches at 10 bases. This CDR3 spans 14 amino acids. Germline lookup yields CDR1 WSHSY and CDR2 SAAADI. The V segment lost 6 bases and the J segment 5 bases; nucleotides outside the gene matches: 5. CDR3 bases: TGCGCCAGCAGGAGGAGCGGGGGGGGAGATACGCAGTATTTT. Residues: CASRRSGGGDTQYF.

This clone was seen more than once but under ten times. The chain couples TRBV6-4 to TRBJ2-3; TRBD2 agrees at 9 bases. V was pared by 3 bases and J by 0 bases, with 1 base of the junction left unmatched. Germline-derived CDR1 and CDR2 are MRHNA and SNTAGT. This CDR3 contains 15 residues. Written as DNA, the CDR3 is TGTGCCAGCAGTGAGGCGGGGGGGAGCACAGATACGCAGTATTTT. This gives the protein CASSEAGGSTDTQYF.

This chain joins TRBV4-2 and TRBJ2-2; 10 positions match TRBD2. V was clipped by 1 base and J by 5 bases; unmatched bases: 4. This CDR3 is built from 16 residues. The V gene's germline CDR1 is LGHNA and CDR2 YNFKEQ. The CDR3 loop is CASSQGRLAGTGELFF. CDR3 bases: TGTGCCAGCAGCCAAGGGAGACTAGCGGGTACCGGGGAGCTGTTTTTT.

The gene calls are TRBV7-2 and TRBJ1-2, with 12 bases fitting TRBD1. V lost 1 base to trimming and J lost 4 bases; unmatched junction nucleotides: 4. Germline CDR1 is SGHTA and CDR2 is FQGNSA. The CDR3 loop spans 16 amino acids. The CDR3 is CASSLGGTGGAYGYTF. The CDR3 DNA reads as TGTGCCAGCAGCTTAGGCGGGACAGGGGGCGCCTATGGCTACACCTTC.

The chain carries TRBV15 and TRBJ2-1, with 11 bases identical to TRBD2. The V segment lost 2 bases and the J segment 12 bases; nucleotides outside the gene matches: 21. The CDR3 spans 19 residues. Germline-derived CDR1 and CDR2 are LNHNV and YYDKDF (reference sequence). The CDR3 sequence is CATSRSGVTGLAVRGGQFF. The CDR3 coding sequence is TGTGCCACCAGCAGATCAGGGGTAACGGGACTAGCGGTCCGGGGTGGGCAGTTCTTC.

This rearrangement joins TRBV19 to TRBJ1-5; D is uncertain. The CDR3 spans 16 residues. Germline V gives CDR1 LNHDA, CDR2 SQIVND (reference sequence). V lost 7 bases, J lost 4 bases, and 20 bases lay in between. CDR3 loop: CASTLILTVGNQPQHF. The DNA of the CDR3 is TGTGCCAGTACCCTAATCCTTACAGTGGGGAATCAGCCCCAGCATTTT.

V and J are TRBV9 and TRBJ2-1; a weak D match, TRBD2 (5 bases). CDR1 is SGDLS, CDR2 YYNGEE, per germline. The V and J ends lost 4 bases and 7 bases respectively, with 21 bases between them. The CDR3 length is 16 residues. The CDR3 region has the DNA TGTGCCAGCAGCCCCAAGGCCCCTGGGGAGTGGAATGAGCAGTTCTTC. Translated: CASSPKAPGEWNEQFF. The full variable domain, its missing parts supplied by reference TRBV9 and TRBJ2-1, is DSGVTQTPKHLITATGQRVTLRCSPRSGDLSVYWYQQSLDQGLQFLIQYYNGEERAKGNILERFSAQQFPDLHSELNLSSLELGDSALYFCASSPKAPGEWNEQFFGPGTRLTVL.

V gene TRBV5-8 combines with J gene TRBJ2-5; 10 nucleotides agree with TRBD1. The germline CDR1 and CDR2 sequences are SGHTS and YDEGEE. Trimming cost V 3 bases and J 4 bases; bases outside gene matches: 6. The CDR3 is 15 amino acids. The CDR3 spells CASSYRDRGRETQYF. CDR3 bases: TGTGCCAGCAGCTACCGGGACAGGGGTAGAGAGACCCAGTACTTC.

V gene TRBV19 combines with J gene TRBJ2-3; no clear D. Germline CDR1 is LNHDA and CDR2 is SQIVND (reference sequence). The CDR3 contains 15 residues. Trimming left V 8 bases short and J 0 bases short, with 15 bases between. The CDR3 DNA is TGTGCCAGTTGCCAGACTTCTGCTAGCACAGATACGCAGTATTTT. Its translation: CASCQTSASTDTQYF.

Remarks on this clone: One end of the junction does not line up with germline, which may come from a read error. The chain couples TRBV30 to TRBJ1-1, with TRBD1 matching 7 bases. CDR3 length equals 14 residues. CDR1 is GTSNPN and CDR2 is SVGIG in the germline V gene (reference sequence). CDR3 nucleotides: TGTGCCCGGAGTGATGGGACAGCTAACACTGAAGCTTTCTTT. Protein sequence: CARSDGTANTEAFF. The variable domain in full, with the rest retrieved from reference TRBV30 and TRBJ1-1, is SQTIHQWPATLVQPVGSPLSLECTVEGTSNPNLYWYRQAAGRGLQLLFYSVGIGQISSEVPQNLSASRPQDRQFILSSKKLLLSDSGFYLCARSDGTANTEAFFGQGTRLTVV.

This sequence joins TRBV10-3 and TRBJ2-7, with 7 bases matching TRBD1. The CDR3 spans 13 residues. Germline-derived CDR1 and CDR2 are ENHRY and SYGVKD. V lost 10 bases and J lost 3; bases outside the gene matches: 9. The CDR3 DNA sequence: TGTGCCACCCACGCCGGGACAGTCTACGAGCAGTACGTC. Residues: CATHAGTVYEQYV.